The next 11 T cell receptor beta chains were all read from a single sample in a study of Ad26.COV2.S vaccination and SARS-CoV-2 variants. Profiling relied on immunoSEQ multiplex PCR, and the TCRdb table lists in-frame clones only, not all of them. The sample records about 180,000 clones, roughly 85% being singletons. The sequenced sample was peripheral blood, obtained after recovery from COVID-19. All receptors derive from a human donor who had recovered from COVID-19.

In its sample, this clone was seen a few times. V and J are TRBV5-1 and TRBJ2-7; TRBD1 aligns across 7 bases. The CDR3 spans 14 residues. Germline V gene lookup returns CDR1 SGHRS and CDR2 YFSETQ. J gave up 2 bases and V 3 bases, and 5 bases lay outside the gene matches. The CDR3 nucleotides read TGCGCCAGCAGCTCGGGACAGTCAACCTACGAGCAGTACTTC. Translation gives CASSSGQSTYEQYF.

V usage is TRBV7-2 and J usage is TRBJ2-3; D possibly corresponds to TRBD1 (7 bases). The germline gives CDR1 SGHTA, CDR2 FQGNSA. Trimming removed 2 bases at V and 2 bases at J, with 14 bases between. The CDR3 runs 16 residues. The CDR3 DNA follows: TGTGCCAGCAGCTTAAGCCAGGGGGGACTCACAGATACGCAGTATTTT. It specifies CASSLSQGGLTDTQYF. Full variable domain (outside the CDR3, taken from reference TRBV7-2 and TRBJ2-3): GAGVSQSPSNKVTEKGKDVELRCDPISGHTALYWYRQSLGQGLEFLIYFQGNSAPDKSGLPSDRFSAERTGGSVSTLTIQRTQQEDSAVYLCASSLSQGGLTDTQYFGPGTRLTVL.

CDR3 loop: CASSPDLYEQYF. The DNA for the CDR3 is TGTGCCAGCAGTCCAGATCTTTACGAGCAGTACTTC. The V gene is TRBV6-6, the J gene TRBJ2-7; no clear D gene. This CDR3 comprises 12 residues. V shed 5 bases and J shed 4 bases, with 9 bases lying between them. Germline loops: CDR1 MNHNY, CDR2 SVGAGI (reference sequence).

This chain uses TRBV7-2 with TRBJ2-5; 9 bases line up with TRBD2. V lost 1 base, J lost 0 bases, and 3 bases stayed unmatched. Germline assignment: CDR1 SGHTA and CDR2 FQGNSA. The CDR3 totals 16 residues. The CDR3 sequence: CASSLEAGGYQETQYF. CDR3 DNA sequence: TGTGCCAGCAGCTTAGAGGCGGGGGGGTACCAAGAGACCCAGTACTTC.

This clone was seen a few times. This rearrangement joins TRBV2 to TRBJ2-3, with D tentatively TRBD2 (5 bases). The CDR3 consists of 16 residues. The V and J ends lost 1 base and 3 bases respectively, with 14 bases between them. Germline assignment: CDR1 SNHLY and CDR2 FYNNEI. In nucleotides, the CDR3 is TGTGCCAGCAGTGAAGTGGAGCGGCCGGGAACAGATACGCAGTATTTT. Its translation is CASSEVERPGTDTQYF.

The V call is TRBV3-1 (or the pseudogene TRBV3-2), the J call TRBJ2-7, with TRBD2 matching over 9 bases. Germline V gene lookup returns CDR1 LGHDT and CDR2 YNNKEL (reference sequence). The trim removed 4 bases at V and 5 bases at J, leaving 12 bases unmatched. The CDR3 sequence is 16 residues long. The CDR3 bases are TGTGCCAGCAGCCCCTCTCGCGGGACTAGCATCCACGAGCAGTACTTC. Protein product: CASSPSRGTSIHEQYF.

This rearrangement joins TRBV5-1 to TRBJ2-2; D unresolved. Germline V gene sequence: CDR1 SGHRS, CDR2 YFSETQ. The CDR3 is made up of 14 amino acids. Deletions cut 1 base from V and 3 bases from J, with 7 bases between. This chain's CDR3 is CASSLLGDTGELFF. For the CDR3, the DNA is TGCGCCAGCAGCTTGCTGGGTGACACCGGGGAGCTGTTTTTT. The variable domain in full, completed from reference TRBV5-1 and TRBJ2-2, reads KAGVTQTPRYLIKTRGQQVTLSCSPISGHRSVSWYQQTPGQGLQFLFEYFSETQRNKGNFPGRFSGRQFSNSRSEMNVSTLELGDSALYLCASSLLGDTGELFFGEGSRLTVL.

V is TRBV19 and J is TRBJ2-1; TRBD1 is a possible D gene (6 bases). There are 15 residues in the CDR3. V was pared by 3 bases and J by 0 bases, with 9 bases between. Germline V gives CDR1 LNHDA, CDR2 SQIVND (reference sequence). The CDR3 DNA sequence: TGTGCCAGTAGTATTCAGGGACACTCCTACAATGAGCAGTTCTTC. Translated, it gives CASSIQGHSYNEQFF.

This clone appeared a single time. This rearrangement joins TRBV5-1 to TRBJ2-7, with 7 bases fitting TRBD1. Germline V gives CDR1 SGHRS, CDR2 YFSETQ. V gave up 4 bases and J gave up 4 bases; unmatched junction bases: 14. The CDR3 has 16 residues. CDR3 in DNA: TGCGCCAGCAGCCTAGGTGAGGGGGCTCTCGCGTACGAGCAGTACTTC. Translation gives CASSLGEGALAYEQYF.

The chain employs TRBV9 and TRBJ2-3, with D possibly matching TRBD1 (6 bases). V was trimmed by 2 bases and J by 0 bases, leaving 13 bases between them. Germline CDR1 SGDLS, CDR2 YYNGEE. The CDR3 consists of 16 residues. The DNA of the CDR3 is TGTGCCAGCAGCGTGCAAACAGGGTTGAGCACAGATACGCAGTATTTT. It specifies CASSVQTGLSTDTQYF.

The genes are TRBV5-6 and TRBJ2-2, with D unresolved. The CDR3 extends over 13 amino acids. Germline V CDR1 and CDR2: SGHDT, YYEEEE. The germline V and J ends were trimmed by 2 bases and 5 bases, with 7 bases remaining between them. The CDR3: CASSFSGTGELFF. The CDR3 DNA reads TGTGCCAGCAGCTTTTCCGGGACCGGGGAGCTGTTTTTT.